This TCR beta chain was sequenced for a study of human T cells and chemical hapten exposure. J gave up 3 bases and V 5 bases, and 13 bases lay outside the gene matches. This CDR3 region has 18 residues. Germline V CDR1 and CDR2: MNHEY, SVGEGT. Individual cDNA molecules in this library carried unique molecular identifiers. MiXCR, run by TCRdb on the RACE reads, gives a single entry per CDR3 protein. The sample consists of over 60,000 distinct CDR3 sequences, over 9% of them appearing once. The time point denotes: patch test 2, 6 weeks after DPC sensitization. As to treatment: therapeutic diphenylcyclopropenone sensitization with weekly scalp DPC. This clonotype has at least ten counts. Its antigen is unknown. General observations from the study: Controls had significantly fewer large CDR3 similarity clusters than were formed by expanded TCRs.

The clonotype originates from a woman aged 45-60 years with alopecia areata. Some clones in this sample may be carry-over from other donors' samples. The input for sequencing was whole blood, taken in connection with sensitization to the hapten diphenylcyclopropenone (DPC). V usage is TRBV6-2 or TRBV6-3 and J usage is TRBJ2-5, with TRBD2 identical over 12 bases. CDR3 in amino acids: CASSHPYRLAGEEETQYF. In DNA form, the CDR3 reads TGTGCCAGCAGTCACCCCTACCGACTAGCGGGAGAGGAAGAGACCCAGTACTTC.